These 21 T cell receptor beta chains were all obtained from the same sample, sequenced in a study of T-cell memory formation after mild COVID-19. TCRdb reprocessed the 5' RACE reads via MiXCR and lists one record per CDR3 protein. The profile shows about 350,000 distinct CDR3 sequences, about 13% of them singletons. Sequencing used PBMCs or a T cell subset sorted from them (not recorded which). The receptors come from a man aged 18 to 29 who had mild COVID-19 (a few samples of this study predate the infection). Cell type and time point are not known.

V usage is TRBV29-1 and J usage is TRBJ1-2; D uncertain. From germline, CDR1 is SQVTM and CDR2 ANQGSEA. There are 12 residues in the CDR3. The CDR3 loop is CSATPRGYGYTF. The CDR3 DNA reads as TGCAGTGCTACCCCCCGCGGCTATGGCTACACCTTC.

The chain uses TRBV14 and TRBJ1-2; perhaps TRBD1 as D (5 bases). Trimming took off 3 bases at V and 0 bases at J, with 11 bases between the two ends. Germline values: CDR1 SGHDN, CDR2 FVKESK. CDR3 length: 15 amino acids. DNA for the CDR3: TGTGCCAGCAGCCACCGACAGAACTCTAACTATGGCTACACCTTC. Its translation is CASSHRQNSNYGYTF.

This clonotype turned up a few times. DNA of the CDR3: TGTGCCAGCAGCCTGGATGTGACAGGGATAGCCTACGAGCAGTACTTC. This codes for CASSLDVTGIAYEQYF. The chain employs TRBV7-9 and TRBJ2-7; 7 bases are a match to TRBD1. Germline CDR1 reads SEHNR; CDR2 reads FQNEAQ (reference sequence). The ends lost 5 bases at V and 2 bases at J; junction bases unmatched: 12. The CDR3 is 16 residues long.

This clonotype was seen only a few times. The J gene is TRBJ2-3, the V gene TRBV5-4; 8 bases fit TRBD2. The CDR3 is 13 residues long. The V segment lost 4 bases and the J segment 6 bases; nucleotides outside the gene matches: 4. CDR1 SGHNT and CDR2 YYREEE come from the germline V gene (reference sequence). CDR3 in DNA: TGTGCCAGCAGCCGGCGGGGGGACGATACGCAGTATTTT. It specifies CASSRRGDDTQYF.

This clonotype was counted a few times. The chain joins TRBV7-9 to TRBJ2-5; possibly TRBD1 or TRBD2 for D (5 bases each). Germline CDR1 reads SEHNR; CDR2 reads FQNEAQ (reference sequence). Trimming removed 5 bases at V and 0 bases at J, with 13 bases between. The CDR3 runs 15 residues. The CDR3 sequence: CASSARDGYQETQYF. DNA of the CDR3: TGTGCCAGCAGCGCCAGGGACGGTTACCAAGAGACCCAGTACTTC.

In its sample, this clonotype was seen a few times. The chain uses TRBV23-1 and TRBJ2-3; D is undetermined. TRBV23-1 is marked as an open reading frame, function uncertain. This CDR3 region has 16 residues. V was pared by 6 bases and J by 4 bases, with 20 bases between. Written as DNA, the CDR3 is TGCGCCAGCAGCCCCACCCGACCCTGGGTCGCAGATACGCAGTATTTT. It codes for CASSPTRPWVADTQYF.

Only a few counts were recorded for this clonotype. The rearrangement joins TRBV20-1 to TRBJ2-5; D is perhaps TRBD2 (5 bases). The CDR3 is 14 residues long. Germline CDR1 reads DFQATT; CDR2 reads SNEGSKA (reference sequence). V lost 3 bases to trimming and J lost 3 bases, with 14 bases between them. In DNA form, the CDR3 reads TGCAGTGCTAGGTCGGGTTTGGAGGAAGAGACCCAGTACTTC. Protein product: CSARSGLEEETQYF.

This clonotype was seen ten or more times. The chain links TRBV7-3 to TRBJ2-2; the match to TRBD1 covers 7 bases. This CDR3 is built from 21 residues. Per germline, CDR1 SGHTA and CDR2 FQGTGA. The V gene end was trimmed by 4 bases and the J gene end by 2 bases; junction bases not matched to a gene: 22. Written as DNA, the CDR3 is TGTGCCAGCAGCTGGCCGGGGACAGTAAAAAGATACGCCTCAAACACCGGGGAGCTGTTTTTT. Its protein is CASSWPGTVKRYASNTGELFF.

In this sample, this clonotype turned up many times. The J gene is TRBJ2-1, the V gene TRBV6-5; D not certain. This CDR3 is built from 11 residues. Germline V CDR1 and CDR2: MNHEY, SVGAGI. V was clipped by 8 bases and J by 6 bases, with 8 bases between them. The CDR3 coding sequence is TGTGCCAGCTCTCGACTCAATGAGCAGTTCTTC. Amino acid sequence: CASSRLNEQFF.

This clonotype was seen only a few times. J is TRBJ2-3 and V is TRBV27; the match to TRBD1 covers 7 bases. Trimming at V came to 5 bases and at J to 5 bases, leaving 7 bases not matched to a gene. CDR1 MNHEY and CDR2 SMNVEV come from the germline V gene (reference sequence). The CDR3 totals 14 residues. The CDR3 DNA sequence: TGTGCCAGCAGTCCCAGGGGGTATGGAGATACGCAGTATTTT. This translates into CASSPRGYGDTQYF.

This clonotype was picked up many times. The genes are TRBV29-1 and TRBJ2-3; weak D call: TRBD2 (7 bases). The CDR3 runs 15 residues. The germline V and J ends were trimmed by 2 bases and 0 bases, with 12 bases remaining between them. Per the germline V gene, CDR1 is SQVTM and CDR2 is ANQGSEA. The CDR3 spells CSVEFAGASTDTQYF. CDR3 nucleotide sequence: TGCAGCGTTGAATTTGCGGGGGCAAGCACAGATACGCAGTATTTT.

The sample holds a few counts of this clonotype. The chain links TRBV4-1 to TRBJ1-1, with D possibly TRBD1 on 6 matching bases. Germline V CDR1 and CDR2: MGHRA, YSYEKL. The CDR3 extends over 17 amino acids. V lost 1 base and J 1 base, leaving 16 bases between the germline ends. The DNA for the CDR3 is TGCGCCAGCAGCCAAGGCTTACGACCGGGACAGAACACTGAAGCTTTCTTT. Translated: CASSQGLRPGQNTEAFF.

V usage is TRBV27 and J usage is TRBJ2-2; tentative D call: TRBD2 (5 bases). V dropped 5 bases and J dropped 4 bases, with 14 bases sitting between them. CDR1 MNHEY and CDR2 SMNVEV come from the germline V gene (reference sequence). The CDR3 contains 15 residues. The CDR3 loop is CASSAQAGLTGELFF. Written as DNA, the CDR3 is TGTGCCAGCAGTGCCCAAGCCGGACTCACCGGGGAGCTGTTTTTT.

The rearrangement links TRBV29-1 to TRBJ2-1; D remains ambiguous. The germline V gene has CDR1 SQVTM and CDR2 ANQGSEA. The CDR3 length is 12 residues. The V end lost 2 bases, the J end lost 5 bases, and 7 bases lay between the germline ends. The chain's CDR3 is CSVESWDNEQFF. As DNA, the CDR3 is TGCAGCGTTGAAAGTTGGGACAATGAGCAGTTCTTC.

This clonotype has a handful of counts. The V gene is TRBV15, the J gene TRBJ2-7; D tentatively reads TRBD1 or TRBD2 (5 bases each). V dropped 4 bases and J dropped 3 bases, with 19 bases sitting between them. Germline assignment: CDR1 LNHNV and CDR2 YYDKDF (reference sequence). This CDR3 is built from 16 residues. The CDR3 spells CATSKNRDLGHYEQYV. In nucleotides, the CDR3 is TGTGCCACCAGCAAAAACCGGGACCTGGGGCACTACGAGCAGTACGTC.

V gene TRBV4-1 combines with J gene TRBJ1-1; D possibly corresponds to TRBD1 (5 bases). Germline-derived CDR1 and CDR2 are MGHRA and YSYEKL. Trimming pared 6 bases from V and 1 base from J, leaving 15 bases between. This CDR3 region has 15 residues. The CDR3: CASRPWGKGNTEAFF. For the CDR3, the DNA is TGCGCCAGCAGACCCTGGGGCAAAGGGAACACTGAAGCTTTCTTT.

This clonotype was recorded a few times. The chain recombines TRBV24-1 with TRBJ2-3; 9 bases map to TRBD1. This CDR3 spans 16 amino acids. With 4 bases clipped from V and 5 bases from J, the junction kept 9 bases outside the gene matches. Germline V gene sequence: CDR1 KGHDR, CDR2 SFDVKD. CDR3 bases: TGTGCCACCAGTGACGCGGGACAGGGAGCCCGAGATACGCAGTATTTT. Translating gives CATSDAGQGARDTQYF.

The genes are TRBV11-3 and TRBJ2-3; possibly TRBD1 or TRBD2 for D (5 bases each). This CDR3 contains 13 residues. Germline CDR1 is SGHNT and CDR2 is YENEEA. The V gene lost 3 bases and the J gene lost 5 bases, with 9 bases spanning the gap. CDR3 nucleotides: TGTGCCAGCAGCTTGGGACGTATAGATACGCAGTATTTT. It yields the protein CASSLGRIDTQYF. Full variable domain (remainder filled in from reference TRBV11-3 and TRBJ2-3): EAGVVQSPRYKIIEKKQPVAFWCNPISGHNTLYWYLQNLGQGPELLIRYENEEAVDDSQLPKDRFSAERLKGVDSTLKIQPAELGDSAVYLCASSLGRIDTQYFGPGTRLTVL.

This clonotype has just a few counts. The chain joins TRBV7-9 to TRBJ2-3; 9 bases match TRBD1. The CDR3 runs 17 residues. CDR1 is SEHNR and CDR2 is FQNEAQ in the germline V gene (reference sequence). The J segment lost 6 bases and the V segment lost 4 bases, leaving 14 bases of the junction unmatched. The CDR3 DNA sequence: TGTGCCAGCAGCTCAAGCCGGGACAGGGACCCCCACGATACGCAGTATTTT. Translating gives CASSSSRDRDPHDTQYF.

This clonotype was found a few times. The genes are TRBV4-1 and TRBJ2-5; TRBD1 matches 7 bases. Germline CDR1 reads MGHRA; CDR2 reads YSYEKL. The CDR3 has 15 amino acids. V dropped 8 bases and J dropped 9; count of bases not matched to a gene: 18. This CDR3 reads CASQPRTGYAWSQYF. CDR3 in DNA: TGCGCCAGCCAACCACGGACAGGATACGCGTGGTCCCAGTACTTC.

The chain joins TRBV13 to TRBJ2-7; D is uncertain. CDR1 PRHDT and CDR2 FYEKMQ come from the germline V gene (reference sequence). Trimming took off 3 bases at V and 6 bases at J, with 9 bases between the two ends. The CDR3 has 12 amino acids. The CDR3 DNA is TGTGCCAGCAGCTTGTTCGGGCGCGAGCAGTACTTC. It is translated as CASSLFGREQYF.